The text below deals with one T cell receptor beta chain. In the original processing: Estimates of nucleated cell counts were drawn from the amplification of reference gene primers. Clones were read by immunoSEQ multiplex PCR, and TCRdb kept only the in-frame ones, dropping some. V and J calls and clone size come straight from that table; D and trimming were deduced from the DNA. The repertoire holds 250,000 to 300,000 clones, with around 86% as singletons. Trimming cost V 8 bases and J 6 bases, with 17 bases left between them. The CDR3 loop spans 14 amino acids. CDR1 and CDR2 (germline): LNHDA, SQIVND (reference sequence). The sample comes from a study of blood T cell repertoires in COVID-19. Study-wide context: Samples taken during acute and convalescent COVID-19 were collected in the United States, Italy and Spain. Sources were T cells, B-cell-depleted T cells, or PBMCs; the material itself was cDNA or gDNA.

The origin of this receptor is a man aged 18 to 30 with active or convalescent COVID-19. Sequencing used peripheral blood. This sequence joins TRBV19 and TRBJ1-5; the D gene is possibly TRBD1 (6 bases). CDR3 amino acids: CASSQGRGSQPQHF. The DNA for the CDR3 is TGTGCCAGTTCCCAGGGCAGGGGAAGTCAGCCCCAGCATTTT.